This record looks at one T cell receptor beta chain sequence and its context. The CDR3 length is 14 residues. The germline V gene encodes CDR1 SGHTA and CDR2 FQGTGA. V shed 2 bases and J 6 bases; nucleotides not matched to a gene: 6. Under the authors' procedure: Amplified reference gene primers provided the basis for estimating nucleated cell counts. The repertoire was sequenced with immunoSEQ multiplex PCR; TCRdb's copy has only in-frame clones and lacks some. That table is the source of V, J and clone size, and D and trimming were worked out from the DNA. Of 180,000 or so clones in the sample, 86% are singletons; the top ten hold around 8.2%. This sample is part of a study of blood T cell repertoires in COVID-19. Overall study context: The United States, Italy and Spain were the sources of the acute and convalescent COVID-19 samples. T cells, B-cell-depleted T cells, or PBMCs provided the cDNA or gDNA that served as material.

Sequenced sample: peripheral blood. The chain is built from TRBV7-3 and TRBJ1-1, with TRBD1 identical over 7 bases. This sequence was found in a man between 60 and 75 years old with acute or convalescent COVID-19. CDR3 in amino acids: CASSLAGGRAEAFF. In DNA form, the CDR3 reads TGTGCCAGCAGCTTAGCAGGGGGAAGGGCTGAAGCTTTCTTT.